Listed below are T cell receptor beta chains from one sample, sequenced in a study of response to subunit inactivated influenza vaccine. TCRdb re-derived calls from the RT-PCR reads in MiXCR, one entry per CDR3 protein. The sample yields about 520,000 distinct CDR3 sequences, roughly 7.9% seen once. The source was PBMCs from blood, collected about 24 months after vaccination. These receptors were obtained from a man between 50 and 69 years old who received an inactivated influenza vaccine. Both conserved end residues are trimmed from each CDR3.

>TRBJ2-5|TRBV7-2
ASSFGALETQY
>TRBJ2-7|TRBV6-2/TRBV6-3
ASSYRTGTEQY
>TRBJ2-5|TRBV5-6
ASTPGGGAETQY
>TRBJ1-2|TRBV5-1
ASSPDRHYGYT
>TRBJ2-2|TRBV5-1
ASSSRKGTGKTGELF
>TRBJ1-4|TRBV5-1
ASSLLTSDEKLF
>TRBJ2-7|TRBV12-3/TRBV12-4
ASSLAGEHEQY
>TRBJ2-1|TRBV20-1
SALDPSRGRF
>TRBJ2-2|TRBV20-1
SARHTTGELF
>TRBJ2-1|TRBV20-1
SARDISGLAGGRYNEQF
>TRBJ2-3|TRBV27
ASSLEDSDTQY
>TRBJ1-1|TRBV18
ASSPRQGFNTEAF
>TRBJ2-1|TRBV27
ASRTAGRPYNEQF
>TRBJ2-3|TRBV6-2/TRBV6-3
ASSYTYSTDTQY
>TRBJ1-5|TRBV12-3/TRBV12-4
ASSMTGPPQFRNQPQH
>TRBJ2-1|TRBV5-1
ASSSRSAYNEQF
>TRBJ2-1|TRBV14
ASSQDPTGDPIIPHNEQF
>TRBJ2-1|TRBV5-5
ASSLDTRLASANEQF
>TRBJ2-5|TRBV4-3
ASSQSSGRALQETQY
>TRBJ2-2|TRBV4-3
ASSQEGGELF
>TRBJ1-1|TRBV9
ASSVGGQDYTEAF
>TRBJ2-7|TRBV6-5
ASSYSTGLEQY
>TRBJ2-7|TRBV7-8
ASSTGRDWDYEQY
>TRBJ1-2|TRBV7-2
ASSPRDTAFGYT
>TRBJ2-2|TRBV27
ASSGVSGTFTGELF
>TRBJ2-2|TRBV5-1
ASSLAGAENTGELF
>TRBJ2-1|TRBV28
ASSPPGLGRNEQF
>TRBJ1-1|TRBV7-9
ASSLNLVDTEAF
>TRBJ1-2|TRBV7-9
ASSRLDGYT
>TRBJ2-2|TRBV24-1
ATSDFGGTNTGELF
>TRBJ2-5|TRBV9
ASSVAPGEETQY
>TRBJ2-2|TRBV18
ASSPWGTTSTGELF
>TRBJ2-3|TRBV7-2
ASSLGPAVDTQY
>TRBJ2-7|TRBV4-2
ASSQEASSSGRAGEQY
>TRBJ2-1|TRBV6-1
ASSVLSNYNEQF
>TRBJ2-7|TRBV3-1
ASSQDWSLAGLTEEQY
>TRBJ2-2|TRBV20-1
SARDRVPNTGELF
>TRBJ2-2|TRBV10-3
AIRWTGMAGELF
>TRBJ2-1|TRBV18
ASSPLPGEGNEQF
>TRBJ2-5|TRBV3-1
ASSPLAAYQETQY
>TRBJ2-3|TRBV5-1
ASSWGRGGTDTQY
>TRBJ2-1|TRBV10-2
ASSGGAGVAYNEQF
>TRBJ2-5|TRBV5-1
ASSHWGTIEQETQY
>TRBJ1-5|TRBV20-1
SARRGRGQPQH
>TRBJ2-7|TRBV4-1
ASSPSRVVLAAYEQY
>TRBJ1-4|TRBV28
AGGRANEKLF
>TRBJ2-7|TRBV7-9
ASSLGGSGQYEQY
>TRBJ2-6|TRBV3-1
ASSRGLTGANVLT
>TRBJ2-2|TRBV11-1
ASSLGGTGTGELF
>TRBJ2-1|TRBV7-2
ASSLAGLTYNEQF